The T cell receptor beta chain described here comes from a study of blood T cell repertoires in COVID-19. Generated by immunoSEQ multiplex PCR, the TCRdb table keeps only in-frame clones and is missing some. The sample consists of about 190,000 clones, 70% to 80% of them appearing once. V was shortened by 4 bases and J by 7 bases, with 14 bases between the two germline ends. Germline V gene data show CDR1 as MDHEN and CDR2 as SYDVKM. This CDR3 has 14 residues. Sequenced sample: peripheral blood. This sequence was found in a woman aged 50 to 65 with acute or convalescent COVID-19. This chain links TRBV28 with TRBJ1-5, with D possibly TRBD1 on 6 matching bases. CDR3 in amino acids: CASSSLAGEQPQHF. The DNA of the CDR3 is TGTGCCAGCAGTTCGCTCGCAGGGGAACAGCCCCAGCATTTT.